This TCR beta chain was captured by sequencing in a study of T cell repertoires in cytomegalovirus infection. From the reads, TCRdb called clonotypes with MiXCR, one entry per CDR3 protein. The sample holds roughly 700,000 distinct CDR3 sequences; 30% to 40% are singletons and the top ten take 15% to 20%. Points on this clonotype: Its antigen is undetermined.

Trimming removed 1 base from V and 7 bases from J, with 14 bases in between. The CDR3 is made up of 15 amino acids. The receptor comes from a human donor in good health (CMV status not recorded). Some clones in this sample may be carry-over from other donors' samples. The specimen was cultured PBMCs, collected from culture after CMV antigen stimulation. V usage is TRBV12-3 or TRBV12-4 and J usage is TRBJ2-1; D ambiguous. The DNA of the CDR3 is TGTGCCAGCAGTTTAGATAGGCCGGAGCTTAATGAGCAGTTCTTC. It specifies CASSLDRPELNEQFF.